This entry features one TCR beta chain sequence. Its antigen is undetermined. This sample is drawn from a study of cytomegalovirus exposure and HLA in healthy donors. This PCR relied on a set of 60 Vbeta primers and 13 Jbeta primers. Assay: immunoSEQ multiplex PCR; the TCRdb copy retains only in-frame clones and omits some. This table holds 80,000 to 130,000 clones, 79% found once. V lost 4 bases to trimming and J lost 3 bases, with 15 bases between them. CDR1 and CDR2 from the germline V gene are GTSNPN and SVGIG (reference sequence). This CDR3 region has 14 residues. Whole-study findings and limits: According to reports, the classifier identified cytomegalovirus status with high specificity and sensitivity.

The sequence was obtained from a female donor in good health and CMV-seropositive. The material sequenced was PBMCs. The chain is built from TRBV30 and TRBJ1-1; D remains ambiguous. The CDR3 DNA is TGTGCCTGGACCCAGGACTCCTGGGACACTGAAGCTTTCTTT. Translating it yields CAWTQDSWDTEAFF.